This T cell receptor beta chain is drawn from a study of T cell responses to AZD1222 COVID-19 vaccine. Study-wide background: Pooling covered second doses at about 4 or about 12 weeks.

Sequencing used immunoSEQ multiplex PCR; TCRdb keeps in-frame clones, though not all of them. The sample holds about 130,000 clones, 93% seen once. V was clipped by 3 bases and J by 2 bases, with 7 bases between them. Germline lookup yields CDR1 LGHDT and CDR2 YNNKEL (reference sequence). CDR3 length equals 13 residues. The V gene is TRBV3-1 (or the pseudogene TRBV3-2), the J gene TRBJ2-5; D gene uncertain. The specimen comprised peripheral blood, sampled on day 0 of AZD1222 vaccination. This TCR was sampled from an adult in good health. The CDR3 bases are TGTGCCAGCAGCCATAGCAGGCAAGAGACCCAGTACTTC. Translation: CASSHSRQETQYF.